Each of the 3 T cell receptor beta chains below was sequenced from the same sample in a study of blood T cell repertoires in COVID-19. Sequenced by immunoSEQ multiplex PCR; TCRdb stores in-frame clones only, minus some. The repertoire consists of hundreds of thousands of clones, with about 89% occurring once and the leading ten covering 9.5% to 15%. Sample: peripheral blood. Receptors were obtained from a woman aged 55-75 years with acute or convalescent COVID-19.

The chain has TRBV28 and TRBJ1-5; D gene unclear. This CDR3 has 14 amino acids. Germline CDR1 is MDHEN and CDR2 is SYDVKM. Deletions cut 7 bases from V and 3 bases from J, with 13 bases between. CDR3 DNA sequence: TGTGCCAGCAAAGGAGGGCTGTTCAATCAGCCCCAGCATTTT. This codes for CASKGGLFNQPQHF.

The rearrangement links TRBV7-2 to TRBJ1-1; possible D gene TRBD1, 6 bases. This CDR3 region has 14 residues. CDR1 and CDR2 (germline): SGHTA, FQGNSA. Trimming removed 8 bases at V and 5 bases at J, with 18 bases between. In DNA form, the CDR3 reads TGTGCCAGCCTAATAGGGGCTACAGGGACTGAAGCTTTCTTT. As protein: CASLIGATGTEAFF. The full variable domain, its missing parts supplied by reference TRBV7-2 and TRBJ1-1, is GAGVSQSPSNKVTEKGKDVELRCDPISGHTALYWYRQSLGQGLEFLIYFQGNSAPDKSGLPSDRFSAERTGGSVSTLTIQRTQQEDSAVYLCASLIGATGTEAFFGQGTRLTVV.

The rearrangement links TRBV29-1 to TRBJ1-1, with a weak D call TRBD1 (6 bases). Germline V lookup: CDR1 SQVTM, CDR2 ANQGSEA. V lost 7 bases, J lost 4 bases, and 16 bases lay in between. There are 13 residues in the CDR3. The CDR3 region has the DNA TGCAGCGGGTACAGGGATGTTGGCACTGAAGCTTTCTTT. Protein: CSGYRDVGTEAFF.